Shown below are 30 T cell receptor beta chains from a single sample sequenced in a study of blood T cells in healthy people across ages. It was with a sample-barcoded 5' primer and a J-beta primer mix that a second PCR of roughly 7 to 12 cycles was run. TCRdb redid the calling of the 5' RACE reads with MiXCR, one entry per CDR3 protein. Of around 1,600,000 distinct CDR3 sequences in the sample, approximately 42% are singletons; the top ten hold about 4%. The specimen sequenced was blood. These receptors were collected from a woman in her late teens or twenties in good health.

This clonotype has only a few counts. This chain uses TRBV9 with TRBJ2-5; 10 bases line up with TRBD1. The germline V gene has CDR1 SGDLS and CDR2 YYNGEE. J gave up 2 bases and V 0 bases, and 7 bases lay outside the gene matches. The CDR3 runs to 17 residues. This chain's CDR3 is CASSVALGQGRQETQYF. In nucleotides, the CDR3 is TGTGCCAGCAGCGTAGCTCTGGGACAGGGGAGACAAGAGACCCAGTACTTC. Drawing the rest from reference TRBV9 and TRBJ2-5, the complete variable domain is DSGVTQTPKHLITATGQRVTLRCSPRSGDLSVYWYQQSLDQGLQFLIQYYNGEERAKGNILERFSAQQFPDLHSELNLSSLELGDSALYFCASSVALGQGRQETQYFGPGTRLLVL.

The J gene is TRBJ1-1, the V gene TRBV6-5; possibly TRBD1 for D (5 bases). Germline CDR1 MNHEY, CDR2 SVGAGI. The V end lost 2 bases, the J end lost 5 bases, and 9 bases lay between the germline ends. The CDR3 runs to 13 residues. The CDR3 protein is CASSYVKGTEAFF. The CDR3 nucleotides read TGTGCCAGCAGTTACGTGAAGGGGACTGAAGCTTTCTTT.

This clonotype was counted a few times. The V and J genes are TRBV27 and TRBJ2-5, with 13 bases lining up with TRBD2. The ends lost 5 bases at V and 5 bases at J; junction bases unmatched: 11. The CDR3 loop spans 17 amino acids. CDR1 and CDR2 from the germline V gene are MNHEY and SMNVEV (reference sequence). CDR3 DNA: TGTGCCAGCAGTGCAGGGAGGACTAGCGGGAGTAGCGAGACCCAGTACTTC. It yields the protein CASSAGRTSGSSETQYF.

This clonotype was seen repeatedly, ten times or more. The chain employs TRBV9 and TRBJ2-5; a weak D match, TRBD1 (6 bases). Germline V gene sequence: CDR1 SGDLS, CDR2 YYNGEE. CDR3 length: 15 amino acids. The germline V and J ends were trimmed by 3 bases and 7 bases, with 19 bases remaining between them. CDR3 nucleotide sequence: TGTGCCAGCAGCGGGGACAACGAACCCGTAGGGACCCAGTACTTC. Its protein is CASSGDNEPVGTQYF. The whole variable domain, filled in from reference TRBV9 and TRBJ2-5, reads DSGVTQTPKHLITATGQRVTLRCSPRSGDLSVYWYQQSLDQGLQFLIQYYNGEERAKGNILERFSAQQFPDLHSELNLSSLELGDSALYFCASSGDNEPVGTQYFGPGTRLLVL.

The rearrangement uses TRBV29-1 and TRBJ2-3; 7 bases are shared with TRBD1. The CDR3 sequence is 12 residues long. With V trimmed by 5 bases and J by 3 bases, 2 bases remained unmatched. CDR1 SQVTM and CDR2 ANQGSEA come from the germline V gene. Here the CDR3 DNA reads TGCAGCGTTTCCAGGGGGACAGATACGCAGTATTTT. Encoded protein: CSVSRGTDTQYF.

V gene TRBV3-1 combines with J gene TRBJ2-6; D gene uncertain. This CDR3 spans 15 amino acids. Trimming removed 0 bases at V and 0 bases at J, with 3 bases between. Germline values: CDR1 LGHDT, CDR2 YNNKEL (reference sequence). The CDR3: CASSQEPSGANVLTF. In DNA form, the CDR3 reads TGTGCCAGCAGCCAAGAACCCTCTGGGGCCAACGTCCTGACTTTC.

The chain has TRBV12-3 or TRBV12-4 and TRBJ1-2; no firm D call. V was pared by 0 bases and J by 4 bases, with 9 bases between. The CDR3 is 14 amino acids. As DNA, the CDR3 is TGTGCCAGCAGTTTAGCGCGTAGCGGCTATGGCTACACCTTC. Protein: CASSLARSGYGYTF.

The chain has TRBV27 and TRBJ1-3; possible D gene TRBD1, 6 bases. This CDR3 contains 14 residues. The germline V and J ends were trimmed by 3 bases and 7 bases, with 13 bases remaining between them. Germline CDR1 MNHEY, CDR2 SMNVEV (reference sequence). CDR3 region: CASSLGGRGNTIYF. CDR3 nucleotide sequence: TGTGCCAGCAGTTTGGGGGGGCGAGGGAACACCATATATTTT.

This sequence joins TRBV4-3 and TRBJ1-2; 8 bases map to TRBD1. Germline trimming cut 6 bases from V and 5 bases from J; bases unmatched to any gene: 11. The CDR3 runs to 15 residues. The germline V gene encodes CDR1 LGHNA and CDR2 YSLEER. In DNA, the CDR3 is TGCGCCAGCAGTCCGGGACAGGCCTGGGGATATGGCTACACCTTC. Amino acid sequence: CASSPGQAWGYGYTF.

This sequence joins TRBV11-2 and TRBJ2-3; 11 nucleotides agree with TRBD2. CDR1 and CDR2 (germline): SGHAT, FQNNGV. The CDR3 runs 16 residues. V lost 1 base and J lost 5; bases outside the gene matches: 5. CDR3 region: CASSLVVGTSGDTQYF. The CDR3 bases are TGTGCCAGCAGCTTAGTTGTAGGGACTAGCGGAGATACGCAGTATTTT.

The V and J genes are TRBV3-1 and TRBJ2-6; D call uncertain. Looked up from germline, CDR1 is LGHDT and CDR2 is YNNKEL (reference sequence). The CDR3 loop spans 15 amino acids. V shed 4 bases and J shed 1 base, with 8 bases lying between them. The CDR3: CASSRLNSGANVLTF. The CDR3 DNA is TGTGCCAGCAGCCGGTTAAATTCTGGGGCCAACGTCCTGACTTTC.

In its sample, this clonotype was seen many times. The chain combines TRBV7-8 with TRBJ2-3; 7 bases agree with TRBD2. V was pared by 0 bases and J by 9 bases, with 12 bases of the junction left unmatched. Looked up from germline, CDR1 is SGHVS and CDR2 is FQNEAQ. This CDR3 spans 16 amino acids. The CDR3 loop is CASSLARDYKGPTQYF. As DNA, the CDR3 is TGTGCCAGCAGCTTAGCTAGGGACTACAAAGGACCCACGCAGTATTTT.

V usage is TRBV2 and J usage is TRBJ1-2, with no clear D. The CDR3 consists of 14 residues. Trimming took 5 bases from V and 3 from J, leaving 13 bases between them. CDR1 and CDR2 (germline): SNHLY, FYNNEI. This chain's CDR3 is CASSRGYYYYGYTF. In DNA form, the CDR3 reads TGTGCCAGCAGTCGCGGGTACTACTACTATGGCTACACCTTC.

The V gene is TRBV7-8, the J gene TRBJ2-6; either TRBD1 or TRBD2 may supply D (6 bases each). Germline-derived CDR1 and CDR2 are SGHVS and FQNEAQ. Trimming removed 1 base from V and 10 bases from J, with 11 bases in between. This CDR3 has 14 amino acids. The CDR3 DNA follows: TGTGCCAGCAGCTTAGGGGGGGCACAGAACGTCCTGACTTTC. Protein: CASSLGGAQNVLTF.

The rearrangement uses TRBV20-1 and TRBJ1-6, with a tentative D call TRBD1 (5 bases). From germline, CDR1 is DFQATT and CDR2 SNEGSKA (reference sequence). Trimming stripped 0 bases from V and 0 bases from J, with 12 bases between. The CDR3 runs 17 residues. DNA of the CDR3: TGCAGTGCTAGAGATAGGGGAAGGGGCTCCTATAATTCACCCCTCCACTTT. Its protein is CSARDRGRGSYNSPLHF.

With respect to this clonotype: Germline is not matched at one junction end, which may reflect a read error. J is TRBJ1-6 and V is TRBV7-2; D is ambiguous. The CDR3 is made up of 13 amino acids. Germline CDR1 SGHTA, CDR2 FQGNSA. The CDR3 reads CASGLVENSPLHF. CDR3 bases: TGTGCCAGCGGCTTAGTAGAGAATTCACCCCTCCACTTT.

V gene TRBV15 combines with J gene TRBJ2-7; 10 bases agree with TRBD2. The CDR3 contains 16 residues. Looked up from germline, CDR1 is LNHNV and CDR2 is YYDKDF (reference sequence). V dropped 2 bases and J dropped 0; count of bases not matched to a gene: 4. The CDR3 is CATSRPGLANSYEQYF. CDR3 DNA sequence: TGTGCCACCAGCAGACCGGGACTAGCGAACTCCTACGAGCAGTACTTC.

This clonotype was counted only a few times. This sequence joins TRBV5-1 and TRBJ2-7; 9 bases align to TRBD1. Germline V gene lookup returns CDR1 SGHRS and CDR2 YFSETQ. The length of the CDR3 is 15 residues. J lost 6 bases, V lost 1 base, and 8 bases had no gene match. CDR3 sequence: CASSLPGTGSAEQYF. DNA of the CDR3: TGCGCCAGCAGCTTGCCCGGGACAGGGTCCGCCGAGCAGTACTTC.

This chain links TRBV5-1 with TRBJ2-2; 7 bases align to TRBD2. Germline V CDR1 and CDR2: SGHRS, YFSETQ. V gave up 2 bases and J gave up 0 bases; unmatched junction bases: 7. The CDR3 extends over 17 amino acids. CDR3 residues: CASSFSPGGANTGELFF. CDR3 nucleotide sequence: TGCGCCAGCAGCTTTTCCCCTGGGGGGGCGAACACCGGGGAGCTGTTTTTT.

The chain joins TRBV6-2 or TRBV6-3 to TRBJ2-4; tentative D call: TRBD2 (6 bases). The closer fit of TRBJ2-7 to the DNA end suggests the J call may be wrong. The CDR3 has 15 amino acids. From germline, CDR1 is MNHEY and CDR2 SVGEGT. This CDR3 reads CASSRDSGYSYEQYF. CDR3 nucleotide sequence: TGTGCCAGCAGTCGGGACTCCGGCTACTCCTACGAGCAGTACTTC.

The chain joins TRBV6-6 to TRBJ2-1, with 9 bases that match TRBD2. Germline assignment: CDR1 MNHNY and CDR2 SVGAGI (reference sequence). Trimming at V came to 2 bases and at J to 0 bases, leaving 5 bases not matched to a gene. The CDR3 extends over 17 amino acids. The CDR3 here is CASSYTGTSSSYNEQFF. For the CDR3, the DNA is TGTGCCAGCAGTTACACAGGGACTAGCAGCTCCTACAATGAGCAGTTCTTC.

The chain joins TRBV5-6 to TRBJ2-7; 9 nucleotides align to TRBD2. CDR3 size: 16 residues. The junction had 9 bases not matched to a gene; V was cut back by 2 bases and J by 3 bases. In germline, CDR1 is SGHDT, CDR2 YYEEEE. This CDR3 is CASSLEGTSRYYEQYF. Here the CDR3 DNA reads TGTGCCAGCAGCTTAGAAGGGACTAGCCGATACTACGAGCAGTACTTC.

In its sample, this clonotype was seen a few times. The chain joins TRBV7-2 to TRBJ2-5; 7 positions agree with TRBD2. V dropped 3 bases and J dropped 1; count of bases not matched to a gene: 5. The CDR3 spans 15 residues. Germline values: CDR1 SGHTA, CDR2 FQGNSA. The CDR3 DNA sequence: TGTGCCAGCAGCTTGCCGGGAGGTATCCAAGAGACCCAGTACTTC. Its protein is CASSLPGGIQETQYF.

The chain links TRBV12-3 or TRBV12-4 to TRBJ2-7, with D possibly TRBD1 on 5 matching bases. Trimming removed 1 base from V and 6 bases from J, with 10 bases in between. This CDR3 is built from 13 residues. CDR3 nucleotide sequence: TGTGCCAGCAGTTTAGAAAGGGGTACCGAGCAGTACTTC. It translates to CASSLERGTEQYF.

The rearrangement joins TRBV20-1 to TRBJ2-1; D gene uncertain. In germline, CDR1 is DFQATT, CDR2 SNEGSKA (reference sequence). Trimming pared 2 bases from V and 13 bases from J, leaving 15 bases between. The CDR3 is 12 amino acids. CDR3: CSARLGKETQFF. Here the CDR3 DNA reads TGCAGTGCTAGATTAGGGAAAGAGACCCAGTTCTTC.

The table lists this clonotype with a count of one. The chain is built from TRBV6-2 or TRBV6-3 and TRBJ2-5, with TRBD2 matching 7 bases. Judging by the DNA end, TRBJ2-7 fits better; the J call may be wrong. Germline V gives CDR1 MNHEY, CDR2 SVGEGT. CDR3 length equals 15 residues. The CDR3 here is CASSYLRAGTYEQYF. CDR3 in DNA: TGTGCCAGCAGTTACCTGCGAGCGGGGACCTACGAGCAGTACTTC.

This clonotype was seen a few times. V gene TRBV6-6 combines with J gene TRBJ1-2; 9 positions agree with TRBD1. V dropped 0 bases and J dropped 4; count of bases not matched to a gene: 3. Germline assignment: CDR1 MNHNY and CDR2 SVGAGI (reference sequence). The length of the CDR3 is 15 residues. CDR3 sequence: CASSYSTGGFYGYTF. As DNA, the CDR3 is TGTGCCAGCAGTTACTCGACAGGGGGATTCTATGGCTACACCTTC.

This clonotype was counted between two and nine times. V gene TRBV7-2 combines with J gene TRBJ1-4, with 12 bases identical to TRBD1. Trimming at V came to 0 bases and at J to 8 bases, leaving 4 bases not matched to a gene. This CDR3 is 16 amino acids long. CDR1 and CDR2 from the germline V gene are SGHTA and FQGNSA. This chain's CDR3 is CASSLAGTGGLEKLFF. CDR3 bases: TGTGCCAGCAGCTTAGCCGGGACAGGGGGCTTGGAAAAACTGTTTTTT.

V gene TRBV6-2 or TRBV6-3 combines with J gene TRBJ1-2, with a possible D match to TRBD1 (5 bases). Germline CDR1 MNHEY, CDR2 SVGEGT. There are 13 residues in the CDR3. Trimming stripped 2 bases from V and 8 bases from J, with 12 bases between. CDR3 loop: CASSYPKGLGYTF. CDR3 nucleotides: TGTGCCAGCAGTTACCCGAAGGGGCTCGGCTACACCTTC.

This clonotype was observed a handful of times. This rearrangement joins TRBV3-1 to TRBJ1-5; a weak D match, TRBD1 (5 bases). The CDR3 sequence is 14 residues long. V dropped 2 bases and J dropped 1 base, with 6 bases sitting between them. The germline V gene encodes CDR1 LGHDT and CDR2 YNNKEL (reference sequence). The CDR3, as DNA: TGTGCCAGCAGCCAATCAGGGAGCAATCAGCCCCAGCATTTT. As protein: CASSQSGSNQPQHF.